One and the same sample provided the 15 T cell receptor beta chains below, sequenced in a study of T cells in Graves' hyperthyroidism and ophthalmopathy. What was amplified from RNA transcripts were TCR beta CDR3 regions. HTBI primers drove first-round RT-PCR of the TCR CDR3. TCRdb redid the calling of the multiplex PCR reads with MiXCR, one entry per CDR3 protein. Counted here are around 290,000 distinct CDR3 sequences, 10% to 15% occurring once; the ten biggest clones make up almost 8%. Sequenced material: blood. The receptors here all came from a woman aged 30 to 39 with Graves' hyperthyroidism that later progressed to Graves' ophthalmopathy.

At least ten counts were recorded for this clonotype. The chain uses TRBV2 and TRBJ2-7, with 9 bases aligning to TRBD1. Germline CDR1 is SNHLY and CDR2 is FYNNEI. V shed 7 bases and J 2 bases; nucleotides not matched to a gene: 3. The length of the CDR3 is 13 residues. Written as DNA, the CDR3 is TGTGCCAGCATACAGGGGGCCCCCTACGAGCAGTACTTC. Encoded protein: CASIQGAPYEQYF.

This clonotype was counted many times. V usage is TRBV2 and J usage is TRBJ2-3; D is ambiguous. CDR3 length: 13 residues. CDR1 and CDR2 (germline): SNHLY, FYNNEI. The germline V and J ends were trimmed by 0 bases and 8 bases, with 9 bases remaining between them. Written as DNA, the CDR3 is TGTGCCAGCAGTGAAGCCGCTAAGGGTACGCAGTATTTT. Its translation: CASSEAAKGTQYF. The full variable domain, rest sourced from reference TRBV2 and TRBJ2-3, is EPEVTQTPSHQVTQMGQEVILRCVPISNHLYFYWYRQILGQKVEFLVSFYNNEISEKSEIFDDQFSVERPDGSNFTLKIRSTKLEDSAMYFCASSEAAKGTQYFGPGTRLTVL.

This clonotype was recorded many times. J is TRBJ1-5 and V is TRBV10-3; unclear D gene. Germline V gene data show CDR1 as ENHRY and CDR2 as SYGVKD. There are 12 residues in the CDR3. Trimming stripped 5 bases from V and 2 bases from J, with 4 bases between. The CDR3, as DNA: TGTGCCATCAGTCCGCGCAATCAGCCCCAGCATTTT. This translates into CAISPRNQPQHF.

This clonotype was detected ten times or more. Here the CDR3 DNA reads TGTGCCAGCAGTGATTATACTAGCGGGAGTTACGAGCAGTACTTC. Translating gives CASSDYTSGSYEQYF. The rearrangement joins TRBV6-1 to TRBJ2-7; TRBD2 agrees at 11 bases. The CDR3 sequence is 15 residues long. The germline V gene encodes CDR1 MNHNS and CDR2 SASEGT. The junction had 5 bases not matched to a gene; V was cut back by 3 bases and J by 4 bases.

In this sample, this clonotype turned up many times. The chain has TRBV29-1 and TRBJ2-5; the match to TRBD2 covers 8 bases. V was clipped by 6 bases and J by 5 bases; unmatched bases: 17. The CDR3 is made up of 16 amino acids. CDR1 SQVTM and CDR2 ANQGSEA come from the germline V gene. The CDR3 sequence: CSVVNVGTRLRETQYF. The CDR3 bases are TGCAGCGTAGTGAATGTGGGGACTAGACTGCGGGAGACCCAGTACTTC. The whole variable domain, filled in from reference TRBV29-1 and TRBJ2-5, reads SAVISQKPSRDICQRGTSLTIQCQVDSQVTMMFWYRQQPGQSLTLIATANQGSEATYESGFVIDKFPISRPNLTFSTLTVSNMSPEDSSIYLCSVVNVGTRLRETQYFGPGTRLLVL.

There are many counts of this clonotype. The chain employs TRBV9 and TRBJ1-2; 7 nucleotides align to TRBD1. With V trimmed by 0 bases and J by 4 bases, 6 bases remained unmatched. The CDR3 covers 15 residues. CDR1 and CDR2 (germline): SGDLS, YYNGEE. Written as DNA, the CDR3 is TGTGCCAGCAGCGTAGAAGGCAGGGGGGTCTATGGCTACACCTTC. Amino acids: CASSVEGRGVYGYTF.

This clonotype was recorded many times. The V call is TRBV30, the J call TRBJ1-4; D is possibly TRBD1 (5 bases). Trimming cost V 1 base and J 6 bases, with 9 bases left between them. Germline values: CDR1 GTSNPN, CDR2 SVGIG (reference sequence). The CDR3 consists of 13 residues. The CDR3 reads CAWSGGNDEKLFF. CDR3 nucleotide sequence: TGTGCCTGGAGTGGGGGGAATGATGAAAAACTGTTTTTT. Variable domain in full (rest from reference TRBV30 and TRBJ1-4): SQTIHQWPATLVQPVGSPLSLECTVEGTSNPNLYWYRQAAGRGLQLLFYSVGIGQISSEVPQNLSASRPQDRQFILSSKKLLLSDSGFYLCAWSGGNDEKLFFGSGTQLSVL.

The chain recombines TRBV20-1 with TRBJ2-2; 13 nucleotides align to TRBD2. CDR1 DFQATT and CDR2 SNEGSKA come from the germline V gene (reference sequence). V dropped 3 bases and J dropped 5; count of bases not matched to a gene: 6. The CDR3 has 16 residues. The CDR3 is CSARGGLAGDTGELFF. Here the CDR3 DNA reads TGCAGTGCTAGGGGTGGACTAGCGGGAGATACCGGGGAGCTGTTTTTT.

There are many counts of this clonotype. The chain uses TRBV7-9 and TRBJ1-5; D unclear. There are 15 residues in the CDR3. Deletions cut 5 bases from V and 1 base from J, with 12 bases between. CDR1 and CDR2 (germline): SEHNR, FQNEAQ (reference sequence). The CDR3 coding sequence is TGTGCCAGCAGCCCCAGCACGGCGAGCAATCAGCCCCAGCATTTT. This sequence encodes CASSPSTASNQPQHF.

This clonotype was counted ten times or more. This chain uses TRBV9 with TRBJ2-5; 10 bases line up with TRBD2. This CDR3 has 15 residues. The germline CDR1 and CDR2 sequences are SGDLS and YYNGEE. Trimming took 4 bases from V and 3 from J; bases not matched to a gene: 6. CDR3 in amino acids: CASSPLAGDEETQYF. The CDR3 DNA sequence: TGTGCCAGCAGCCCTCTAGCGGGAGACGAAGAGACCCAGTACTTC. Full variable domain (outside the CDR3, taken from reference TRBV9 and TRBJ2-5): DSGVTQTPKHLITATGQRVTLRCSPRSGDLSVYWYQQSLDQGLQFLIQYYNGEERAKGNILERFSAQQFPDLHSELNLSSLELGDSALYFCASSPLAGDEETQYFGPGTRLLVL.

The V and J genes are TRBV20-1 and TRBJ1-4; TRBD1 might be the D (6 bases). The CDR3 is 16 residues long. Germline V CDR1 and CDR2: DFQATT, SNEGSKA (reference sequence). Trimming stripped 6 bases from V and 1 base from J, with 18 bases between. CDR3 loop: CSAPGGGFVTNEKLFF. The DNA of the CDR3 is TGCAGTGCCCCCGGGGGGGGCTTCGTAACTAATGAAAAACTGTTTTTT.

This clonotype was detected many times. The chain employs TRBV10-3 and TRBJ2-3; D is perhaps TRBD2 (6 bases). There are 14 residues in the CDR3. V lost 5 bases and J lost 5, with 14 bases in between. Germline CDR1 and CDR2: ENHRY and SYGVKD. CDR3 protein: CAISSGRDEDTQYF. The CDR3 DNA is TGTGCCATCAGTTCGGGGCGGGATGAAGATACGCAGTATTTT.

This clonotype was picked up many times. The genes are TRBV28 and TRBJ2-7; no reliable D call. CDR3 length: 13 amino acids. Trimming took 2 bases from V and 3 from J, leaving 8 bases between them. The germline V gene encodes CDR1 MDHEN and CDR2 SYDVKM. The CDR3 DNA reads as TGTGCCAGCAGTTTACCACCGGACTACGAGCAGTACTTC. It translates to CASSLPPDYEQYF.

This clonotype was observed a handful of times. Being one base from a much bigger clone, this may be a read error. This is likely a read error, given that the CDR3 carries no conserved phenylalanine or tryptophan at its end. The rearrangement uses TRBV30 and TRBJ1-1; D is ambiguous. This CDR3 is 13 amino acids long. Germline-derived CDR1 and CDR2 are GTSNPN and SVGIG (reference sequence). Trimming took off 3 bases at V and 4 bases at J, with 12 bases between the two ends. CDR3 DNA sequence: TGTGCCTGGAGAATCCTTAGGAGCACTGAAGCTTTCCTT. This codes for CAWRILRSTEAFL.

This clonotype was observed many times. The rearrangement uses TRBV20-1 and TRBJ2-7; no definite D call. V lost 0 bases to trimming and J lost 3 bases, with 18 bases between them. The CDR3 runs 16 residues. Germline V lookup: CDR1 DFQATT, CDR2 SNEGSKA (reference sequence). Written as DNA, the CDR3 is TGCAGTGCTAGAGAACCTTCTCCTTGTTCAATCTACGAGCAGTACTTC. Protein product: CSAREPSPCSIYEQYF.